This T cell receptor (beta chain) was sequenced during a study of cytomegalovirus exposure and HLA in healthy donors. General study results and limits: Most TCR beta V segments were productive about 87% or about 30% of the time in an earlier analysis. Later analysis identified a missense DCLRE1C variant that was linked to TCR beta V- and J-gene trimming.

V was pared by 2 bases and J by 3 bases, with 14 bases between. This CDR3 has 16 residues. Germline CDR1 and CDR2: SGHVS and FQNEAQ. Amplification used 60 Vbeta primers and 13 Jbeta primers. Sequenced by immunoSEQ multiplex PCR; TCRdb stores in-frame clones only, minus some. The sample lists under 200,000 clones, roughly four fifths occurring once. This clone appeared a few times. The antigen remains undetermined. The source is a woman aged 45-65 years in good health and CMV-seronegative. The specimen sequenced was PBMCs. The rearrangement joins TRBV7-8 to TRBJ2-1; possible D gene TRBD2, 7 bases. In DNA, the CDR3 is TGTGCCAGCAGCTTAAGAGGGGGGGAGGGCTACAATGAGCAGTTCTTC. Its protein product is CASSLRGGEGYNEQFF.